One T cell receptor beta chain is described in this entry. This CDR3 region has 14 residues. Trimming took 0 bases from V and 0 from J, leaving 9 bases between them. Germline lookup yields CDR1 DFQATT and CDR2 SNEGSKA (reference sequence). This sample stems from a study of identical twins. MiXCR, applied by TCRdb to the 5' RACE reads, yields one record per CDR3 protein. Altogether some 240,000 distinct CDR3 sequences are present, about 8.5% being singletons, with the ten largest covering 3% to 3.5%. The sample was also linked to a second study, of yellow fever vaccine responses in identical twins.

This clonotype was obtained from a woman aged 18-29 years in good health. Source material: CD8+ T cells sorted from blood. V and J are TRBV20-1 and TRBJ2-7; no clear D. The CDR3 DNA is TGCAGTGCTAGAGATCTTGACCGCTCCTACGAGCAGTACTTC. This codes for CSARDLDRSYEQYF.